The present entry profiles one T cell receptor (beta chain) with its context. Its antigen is unidentified. These data are taken from a study of T cells in Graves' hyperthyroidism and ophthalmopathy. Germline CDR1 and CDR2: PRHDT and FYEKMQ (reference sequence). V was shortened by 3 bases and J by 0 bases, with 24 bases between the two germline ends. The CDR3 runs 20 residues. Study-wide results and caveats: Blood held most thyroid clonotypes expanded above 0.001 frequency.

The TCR beta CDR3 regions underwent amplification using RNA transcripts as the source. The primer set for the first-round RT-PCR of the TCR CDR3 was HTBI. TCRdb redid the calling of the multiplex PCR reads with MiXCR, one entry per CDR3 protein. Of fewer than 550,000 distinct CDR3 sequences listed, about 24% are singletons. Ophthalmopathy patients showed a Clinical Activity Score of at least 3, NOSPECS grade of at least 4 and duration under 3 months. Diagnosis rested on symptoms, serum thyroxine and TRAb, thyroid ultrasound, and orbital computed tomography. Sequencing used blood. The chain is built from TRBV13 and TRBJ1-3, with D possibly TRBD1 on 5 matching bases. The sequence was collected from a woman in her twenties or thirties with Graves' ophthalmopathy. The CDR3 bases are TGTGCCAGCAGCTTCCCGAGAAGGGGTAACCTTCTTAGCTCTGGAAACACCATATATTTT. Encoded protein: CASSFPRRGNLLSSGNTIYF.